This T cell receptor (beta chain) was retrieved from a study of blood T cell repertoires in COVID-19. The wider study: Sites across the United States, Italy and Spain contributed samples from acute and convalescent COVID-19.

V lost 0 bases and J lost 0, with 6 bases in between. CDR1 and CDR2 from the germline V gene are SGHNT and YYREEE (reference sequence). This CDR3 has 15 residues. Methods used by the authors: Reference gene primer amplification gave nucleated cell count estimates. Some clones are missing from TCRdb's copy, which holds only in-frame ones; the method was immunoSEQ multiplex PCR. That table supplies the V and J calls and clone size; D and trimming were determined from the DNA. The sample holds 150,000 to 200,000 clones, about four fifths seen once. The chain recombines TRBV5-4 with TRBJ1-4; D gene ambiguous. The receptor comes from a man aged 60 to 75 with acute or convalescent COVID-19. The specimen sequenced was peripheral blood. This chain's CDR3 is CASSLGGTTNEKLFF. CDR3 nucleotide sequence: TGTGCCAGCAGCTTGGGAGGGACAACTAATGAAAAACTGTTTTTT.